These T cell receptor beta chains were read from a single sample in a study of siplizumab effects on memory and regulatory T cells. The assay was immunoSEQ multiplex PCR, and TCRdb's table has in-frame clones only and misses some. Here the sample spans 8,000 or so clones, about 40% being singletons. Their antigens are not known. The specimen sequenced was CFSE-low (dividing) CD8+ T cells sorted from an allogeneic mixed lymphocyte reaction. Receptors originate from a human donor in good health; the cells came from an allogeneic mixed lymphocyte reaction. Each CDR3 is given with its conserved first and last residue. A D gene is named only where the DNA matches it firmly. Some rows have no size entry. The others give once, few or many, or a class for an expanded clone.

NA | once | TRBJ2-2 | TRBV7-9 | TGTGCCAGCAGCTTAGATACCGGGGAGCTGTTTTTT | CASSLDTGELFF
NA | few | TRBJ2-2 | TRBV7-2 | TGTGCCAGCAGCTTATTGGGAGACGGGGAGCTGTTTTTT | CASSLLGDGELFF
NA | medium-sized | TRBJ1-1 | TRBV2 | TGTGCCAGCATCGCCCGTTTGAACACTGAAGCTTTCTTT | CASIARLNTEAFF
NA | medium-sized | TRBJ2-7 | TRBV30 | TGTGCCTGGAGTACCCCGATGGGGTACGAGCAGTACTTC | CAWSTPMGYEQYF
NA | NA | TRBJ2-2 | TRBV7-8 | TGTGCCAGCATCCAAACCCAGAGGAGTACCACCGGGGAGCTGTTTTTT | CASIQTQRSTTGELFF
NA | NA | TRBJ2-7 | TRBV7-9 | TGTGCCAGCAGCTGGGGAACAGGTCCCTACGAGCAGTACTTC | CASSWGTGPYEQYF
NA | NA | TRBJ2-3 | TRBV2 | TGTGCCAGCAGTGAGAGGGGGCCGCTGACTAGGATAGGGGATACGCAGTATTTT | CASSERGPLTRIGDTQYF
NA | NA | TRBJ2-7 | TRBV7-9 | TGTGCCAGCAGCTTAGTTGGATCCACCTACGAGCAGTACTTC | CASSLVGSTYEQYF
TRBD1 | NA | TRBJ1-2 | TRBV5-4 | TGTGCCAGCAGCGGCGCCCCGGGACAGGGTAACTATGGCTACACCTTC | CASSGAPGQGNYGYTF
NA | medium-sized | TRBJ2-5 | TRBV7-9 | TGTGCCAGCAGCTTTCTGACTAGTGGCGAGACCCAGTACTTC | CASSFLTSGETQYF
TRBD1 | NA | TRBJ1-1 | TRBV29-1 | TGCAGCGTGGACAGGGTGAACACTGAAGCTTTCTTT | CSVDRVNTEAFF
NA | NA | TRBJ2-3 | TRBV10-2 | TGCGCCAGCAAACTAGACGTAACAGATACGCAGTATTTT | CASKLDVTDTQYF
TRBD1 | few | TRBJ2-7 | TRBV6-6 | TGTGCCAGCAGTCAAATCGGGACAGCCTACGAGCAGTACTTC | CASSQIGTAYEQYF
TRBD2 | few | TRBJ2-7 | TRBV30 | TGTGCCTGGAGTTTCGGACTAGCGGGGGGCTACGAGCAGTACTTC | CAWSFGLAGGYEQYF
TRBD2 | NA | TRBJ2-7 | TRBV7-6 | TGTGCTAGCAGCTTAGGTAGCGGGAGCTACGAGCAGTACTTC | CASSLGSGSYEQYF
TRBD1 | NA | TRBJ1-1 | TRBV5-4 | TGTGCCAGCAGCCGTACCGGGACAGGGGAGGGAGCTTTCTTT | CASSRTGTGEGAFF
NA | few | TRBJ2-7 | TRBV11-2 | TGTGCCAGCAGCTTAGAAACAGGCTACGAGCAGTACTTC | CASSLETGYEQYF
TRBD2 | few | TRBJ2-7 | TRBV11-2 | TGTGCCAGCAACTGGGGGGGTGAATCCTACGAGCAGTACTTC | CASNWGGESYEQYF
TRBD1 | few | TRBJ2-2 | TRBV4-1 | TGCGCCAGCAGCCAAGATCTGGGCAGGGGGCTCACCGGGGAGCTGTTTTTT | CASSQDLGRGLTGELFF
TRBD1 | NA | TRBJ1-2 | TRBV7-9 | TGTGCCAGCAGCGAAACAGGGGGCGCGATTGGCTACACCTTC | CASSETGGAIGYTF
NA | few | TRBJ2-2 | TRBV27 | TGTGCCAGCCAGACAGTGAACACCGGGGAGCTGTTTTTT | CASQTVNTGELFF
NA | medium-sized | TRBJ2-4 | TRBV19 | TGTGCCAGTAGTTTGGACTTACCCTCGGCCAAAAACATTCAGTACTTC | CASSLDLPSAKNIQYF
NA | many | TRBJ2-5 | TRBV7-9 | TGTGCCAGCAGCTTAGCCTTCGACATACAAGAGACCCAGTACTTC | CASSLAFDIQETQYF
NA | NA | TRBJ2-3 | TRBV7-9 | TGTGTCAGCAGTCATACCGTTTCGGGGTGGTATTTT | CVSSHTVSGWYF
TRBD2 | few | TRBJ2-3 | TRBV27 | TGTGCCAGCAGTTCAAGACTAGCGGGAGGGACAGATACGCAGTATTTT | CASSSRLAGGTDTQYF
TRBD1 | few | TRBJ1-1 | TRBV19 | TGTGCCAGTAGTTTAGGGACAGTGAACACTGAAGCTTTCTTT | CASSLGTVNTEAFF
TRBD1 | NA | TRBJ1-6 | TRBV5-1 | TGCGCCAGCAGTTACATGGACAGGGGAGCTTCACCCCTCCACTTT | CASSYMDRGASPLHF
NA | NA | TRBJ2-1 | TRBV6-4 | TGTGCCAGCAGTGAGGACCCTGCGGGTGAGCAGTTCTTC | CASSEDPAGEQFF
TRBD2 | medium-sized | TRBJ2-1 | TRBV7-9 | TGTGCCAGCAGTTGGATAGCGGGAGCCCACAATGAGCAGTTCTTC | CASSWIAGAHNEQFF
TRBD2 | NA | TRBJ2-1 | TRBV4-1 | TGCGCCAGCAGCCAAGAGGGGCGGGAGTCAGGCGATGAGCAGTTCTTC | CASSQEGRESGDEQFF
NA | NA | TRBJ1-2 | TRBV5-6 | TGTGCCAGCAGCTTTACGTCCGGGGCGCGTGGAGGCTACACCTTC | CASSFTSGARGGYTF
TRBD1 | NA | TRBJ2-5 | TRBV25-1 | TGTGCCAGCAGCTACGGGACAGGGGTTTTGGAGACCCAGTACTTC | CASSYGTGVLETQYF
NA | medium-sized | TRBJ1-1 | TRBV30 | TGTGCCTGGAGCGCAGGATGGAACACTGAAGCTTTCTTT | CAWSAGWNTEAFF
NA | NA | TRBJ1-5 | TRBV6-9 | TGTGCCAGCAGTTACAGGGCCCATCAGCCCCAGCATTTT | CASSYRAHQPQHF
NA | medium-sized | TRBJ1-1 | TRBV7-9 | TGTGCCAGCAGCTTAGCGCTAGGGGAAGCTTTCTTT | CASSLALGEAFF
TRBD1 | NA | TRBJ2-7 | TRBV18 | TGTGCCAGCTCACCAGATAGGACAGGGCTTCGAGAGCAGTACTTC | CASSPDRTGLREQYF
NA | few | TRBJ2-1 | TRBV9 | TGTGCCAGCAGCCCCAATCCTAATGAGCAGTTCTTC | CASSPNPNEQFF
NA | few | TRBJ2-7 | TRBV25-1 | TGTGCCAGCAGTGAAGCCTACGAGCAGTACTTC | CASSEAYEQYF
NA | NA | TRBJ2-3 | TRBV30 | TGTGCCTGGAGTGTACTAGGTACCACAGATACGCAGTATTTT | CAWSVLGTTDTQYF
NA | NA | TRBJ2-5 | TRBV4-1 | TGCGCCAGCAGCCAAGATTGGGAGACCCAGTACTTC | CASSQDWETQYF
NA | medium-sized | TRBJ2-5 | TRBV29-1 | TGCAGCGTTGGGGCAGGGGAAGGGACCCAGTACTTC | CSVGAGEGTQYF
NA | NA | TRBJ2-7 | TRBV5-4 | TGCGCCAGCAGCCAAGACAGGACACCGAACTACGAGCAGTACTTC | CASSQDRTPNYEQYF
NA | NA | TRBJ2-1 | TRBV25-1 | TGTGCCAGCAGTGAAGTGGGTAGGGAGAATGAGCAGTTCTTC | CASSEVGRENEQFF